A selection of T cell receptor beta chains follows, all from one sample in a study of cytomegalovirus exposure and HLA in healthy donors. TCRdb keeps only in-frame clones here, not all; method: immunoSEQ multiplex PCR. This table has 100,000 to 150,000 clones, around 77% appearing once. Material for sequencing was PBMCs. The source is a man aged 50 to 60 in good health and CMV-seropositive. CDR3s include the opening cysteine and the closing phenylalanine or tryptophan. The order of the fields is V gene, D gene, clone size, J gene, CDR3 DNA, CDR3 protein. D genes are given only for firm matches. Rows give clone size only sometimes, using once, few, many, or a class for an expanded clone.

>TRBV28|-|-|TRBJ2-1
TGTGCCAGCAGAGACAGCTACAATGAGCAGTTCTTC
CASRDSYNEQFF
>TRBV5-1|-|few|TRBJ1-3
TGCGCCAGCAGCCCCCGGGGAAGGTCTTTCTCTGGAAACACCATATATTTT
CASSPRGRSFSGNTIYF
>TRBV5-1|TRBD1|-|TRBJ2-3
TGCGCCAGCAGCTTAGGGACAGGGACAGATACGCAGTATTTT
CASSLGTGTDTQYF
>TRBV10-2|TRBD2|-|TRBJ2-1
TGCGCCAGCAGTAGCGGGGGGGCGAGTGAGCAGTTCTTC
CASSSGGASEQFF
>TRBV20-1|-|once|TRBJ1-1
TGCAGTGCTACCAGAGGGACTGAAGCTTTCTTT
CSATRGTEAFF
>TRBV19|-|-|TRBJ2-5
TGTGCCAGTAGTTCCGTCAGGGCAATACAAGAGACCCAGTACTTC
CASSSVRAIQETQYF
>TRBV6-5|TRBD1|once|TRBJ2-7
TGTGCCAGCAGTTATTCGTCAACAGGGGACTACGAGCAGTACTTC
CASSYSSTGDYEQYF
>TRBV5-1|-|-|TRBJ2-6
TGCGCCAGCACCCTACGATCCTCTCTCGGGTCCACGAGCTCTGGGGCCAACGTCCTGACTTTC
CASTLRSSLGSTSSGANVLTF
>TRBV10-2|TRBD1|-|TRBJ2-7
TGCGCCAGCAGCTCCGAGGGGGGACAGGGGGTTGATTCCTACGAGCAGTACTTC
CASSSEGGQGVDSYEQYF
>TRBV6-5|-|-|TRBJ2-2
TGTGCCAGCAGCAGGTTCGCGAACACCGGGGAGCTGTTTTTT
CASSRFANTGELFF
>TRBV5-1|TRBD2|-|TRBJ2-7
TGCGCCAGCAGCTCGGGGGGGTGGGACGAGCAGTACTTC
CASSSGGWDEQYF
>TRBV14|-|-|TRBJ2-7
TGTGCCAGCAGCCAGGTACACCCTTACGAGCAGTACTTC
CASSQVHPYEQYF
>TRBV6-1|-|-|TRBJ1-2
TGTGCCAGCAGCCCGACAGGCCCCTATGGCTACACCTTC
CASSPTGPYGYTF
>TRBV5-1|TRBD1|-|TRBJ2-5
TGCGCCAGCAGCCCTGGGACAGGGATAGAAGAGACCCAGTACTTC
CASSPGTGIEETQYF
>TRBV6-1|-|once|TRBJ1-1
TGTGCCAGCAGTGAAGGGGCCCTGGACACTGAAGCTTTCTTT
CASSEGALDTEAFF
>TRBV5-6|-|-|TRBJ2-7
TGTGCCAGCAGCTTTAGGACAGTCCTTAGCTCCTACGAGCAGTACTTC
CASSFRTVLSSYEQYF
>TRBV6-5|-|-|TRBJ2-7
TGTGCCAGCAGACCTCAGGGAAACTACGAGCAGTACTTC
CASRPQGNYEQYF
>TRBV7-2|-|-|TRBJ1-1
TGTGCCAGCAGCCCCAATGGAGGAGGCACTGAAGCTTTCTTT
CASSPNGGGTEAFF
>TRBV10-3|-|-|TRBJ2-7
TGTGCCATCAGCGGGGGAACCTACGAGCAGTACTTC
CAISGGTYEQYF
>TRBV5-1|-|-|TRBJ2-6
TGCGCCAGCAGCTTGGGTAATGGGGCCAACGTCCTGACTTTC
CASSLGNGANVLTF
>TRBV20-1|-|-|TRBJ2-3
TGCAGTGCTAGGCCGGGGTTATACCAGTATTTT
CSARPGLYQYF
>TRBV7-2|TRBD1|-|TRBJ2-7
TGTGCCAGCAGCGAGAGACAGGGAACCCCCTACGAGCAGTACTTC
CASSERQGTPYEQYF
>TRBV28|-|once|TRBJ2-3
TGTGCCAGCAGGACTAAGATCGGGGCCGGGGGTGATACGCAGTATTTT
CASRTKIGAGGDTQYF
>TRBV4-3|TRBD1|-|TRBJ2-1
TGCGCCAGCAGCCAGGGGGGACAGGGGCTCGGTGAGCAGTTCTTC
CASSQGGQGLGEQFF
>TRBV11-2|TRBD1|few|TRBJ1-1
TGTGCCAGCAGCACGCGGACAGGGACTGAAGCTTTCTTT
CASSTRTGTEAFF
>TRBV5-6|-|-|TRBJ2-7
TGTGCCAGCAGTGCGACAGGAAGGGCCTACGAGCAGTACTTC
CASSATGRAYEQYF
>TRBV19|TRBD2|-|TRBJ2-7
TGTGCCACCGGAACGGGGGGGCCCGTCAACGAGCAGTACTTC
CATGTGGPVNEQYF
>TRBV5-1|-|-|TRBJ2-3
TGCGCCAGCAGCTTGGCGGGGGGCCCGACAGAGACGCAGTATTTT
CASSLAGGPTETQYF
>TRBV9|TRBD2|-|TRBJ2-5
TGTGCCAGCAGCGTAGGAGGGCTAGCGGGAGGCCAAGGGGTGGAGACCCAGTACTTC
CASSVGGLAGGQGVETQYF
>TRBV6-6|-|-|TRBJ2-5
TGTGCCAGCAGTTACTCGAGCCCCCAAGAGACCCAGTACTTC
CASSYSSPQETQYF
>TRBV5-1|-|-|TRBJ2-7
TGCGCCAGCAGCTTGGAAGGGTCAGGGGTGGGCTACGAGCAGTACTTC
CASSLEGSGVGYEQYF
>TRBV18|-|-|TRBJ1-5
TGTGCCAGCTCACCTCGGGGGGATAATCAGCCCCAGCATTTT
CASSPRGDNQPQHF
>TRBV6-1|TRBD1|-|TRBJ1-1
TGTGCCAGCAGCGCTCGGGACAGAGAGGCTGAAGCTTTCTTT
CASSARDREAEAFF
>TRBV7-2|-|few|TRBJ2-1
TGTGCCAGCAGCTTTAATCTCGATGAGCAGTTCTTC
CASSFNLDEQFF
>TRBV7-8|-|-|TRBJ1-3
TGTGCCAGCAGCTTATACTACCCTCGGACTACAGTCGGGAACACCATATATTTT
CASSLYYPRTTVGNTIYF
>TRBV10-1|TRBD2|once|TRBJ2-7
TGCGCCAGCAGTGATTTTGCGGGAGGGCCCGGCGAGCAGTACTTC
CASSDFAGGPGEQYF
>TRBV13|TRBD1|-|TRBJ1-2
TGTGCCAGCAGCCGGGGACAGGGGGCAAGCGGCTACACCTTC
CASSRGQGASGYTF
>TRBV19|-|-|TRBJ1-5
TGTGCCAGTAGTATATTGGGGGGACGCAATCAGCCCCAGCATTTT
CASSILGGRNQPQHF
>TRBV19|TRBD1|once|TRBJ1-1
TGTGCCAGTAGTATTGACAGGGGGAACACTGAAGCTTTCTTT
CASSIDRGNTEAFF
>TRBV19|TRBD1|-|TRBJ1-5
TGTGCCAGTACAGAGGGACAGGGGGCATGGCAGCCCCAGCATTTT
CASTEGQGAWQPQHF
>TRBV28|TRBD1|-|TRBJ1-5
TGTGCCACCATCCCAGGCTCTGCCGGGACAGAGGATCAGCCCCAGCATTTT
CATIPGSAGTEDQPQHF
>TRBV19|TRBD1|-|TRBJ1-4
TGTGCCAGTAGTACCGCAAGGACAGGGGGAAATGAAAAACTGTTTTTT
CASSTARTGGNEKLFF
>TRBV5-4|-|-|TRBJ2-5
TGTGCCAGCAGCGTTGGGCAGGGGATAGGGGAGACCCAGTACTTC
CASSVGQGIGETQYF
>TRBV2|TRBD1|once|TRBJ1-1
TGTGCCACCTCACCTAGGACAGGGGGCAACGCTGAAGCTTTCTTT
CATSPRTGGNAEAFF
>TRBV5-1|-|-|TRBJ1-2
TGCGCCAGCAGCTTGGCAGGTCGCTTGAGCTATGGCTACACCTTC
CASSLAGRLSYGYTF
>TRBV7-2|-|few|TRBJ1-2
TGTGCCAGCAGCTTGGTTCGGGATGGCTACACCTTC
CASSLVRDGYTF
>TRBV5-4|-|-|TRBJ1-1
TGTGCCAGCAGCCCTTGGACTGCGAACACTGAAGCTTTCTTT
CASSPWTANTEAFF
>TRBV5-1|-|-|TRBJ2-5
TGCGCCAGCAGCTTCGGTCGTGGGGGGGGCGAAGAGACCCAGTACTTC
CASSFGRGGGEETQYF
>TRBV14|TRBD1|-|TRBJ2-5
TGTGCCAGCAGCCGACCGATGACAGGGGTAGAGACCCAGTACTTC
CASSRPMTGVETQYF
>TRBV6-1|-|once|TRBJ2-4
TGTGCCAGCAGTGAATATGCGGTAGTAGCGTTAAAGATGGCCAAAAACATTCAGTACTTC
CASSEYAVVALKMAKNIQYF
>TRBV5-1|-|few|TRBJ2-3
TGCGCCAGCGAGGACTTGTCCACAGATACGCAGTATTTT
CASEDLSTDTQYF
>TRBV4-2|-|once|TRBJ2-5
TGTGCCAGCGGACAGGGCGGGGGAGAGACCCAGTACTTC
CASGQGGGETQYF
>TRBV19|TRBD1|-|TRBJ2-3
TGTGCCAGTAGTCTGGGGACAGCGGATACGCAGTATTTT
CASSLGTADTQYF
>TRBV9|TRBD1|-|TRBJ1-5
TGTGCCAGCAGCGTCCGGACAGGGGGAGGCGGTCGCAATCAGCCCCAGCATTTT
CASSVRTGGGGRNQPQHF
>TRBV2|-|-|TRBJ2-5
TGTGCCAGTGGGGGGCGGGGGCAAGAGACCCAGTACTTC
CASGGRGQETQYF
>TRBV6-4|TRBD1|-|TRBJ1-4
TGTGCCAGCAAGACAGGGGCGATTAATGAAAAACTGTTTTTT
CASKTGAINEKLFF
>TRBV4-1|-|-|TRBJ1-5
TGCGCCAGCAGCCAAGGTTCGGGTAGTCAGCCCCAGCATTTT
CASSQGSGSQPQHF
>TRBV29-1|-|-|TRBJ1-2
TGCAGCGTTGCTGCAGGGGTGGGTGGCTACACCTTC
CSVAAGVGGYTF
>TRBV6-1|-|-|TRBJ1-1
TGTGCCAGCAGCTCCAGCGGCGGGGTGTACACTGAAGCTTTCTTT
CASSSSGGVYTEAFF
>TRBV5-6|-|-|TRBJ2-3
TGTGCCAGCAGCTCTCCACGGGAGCGGAGGAAGAATACGCAGTATTTT
CASSSPRERRKNTQYF